This TCR beta chain was identified during a study of cytomegalovirus exposure and HLA in healthy donors. Study outcomes and limitations: A later analysis by the authors found several of the most significant clusters apparently linked to common viral pathogens. Most likely, a cluster of highly shared sequence variants arose as a sequencing artifact.

Concerning this clone itself: The antigen is undetermined.

The CDR3 loop spans 16 amino acids. Trimming removed 2 bases at V and 1 base at J, with 15 bases between. CDR1 and CDR2 (germline): MNHEY, SVGAGI. PCR involved 60 Vbeta and 13 Jbeta primers. Method: immunoSEQ multiplex PCR; TCRdb's copy keeps in-frame clones and lacks some. The data show 270,000 or so clones, with around 90% seen just once and about 1.7% held by the top ten. The receptor's source is a girl aged 2 to 9 in good health and CMV-seronegative. Sequences were obtained from PBMCs. The chain combines TRBV6-5 with TRBJ2-7; D is possibly TRBD2 (5 bases). The DNA of the CDR3 is TGTGCCAGCAGTTACACCCTTCCCGGCGGGTCCTACGAGCAGTACTTC. Translating gives CASSYTLPGGSYEQYF.